Included here is one TCR beta chain sequence, with context. Antigen specificity is unknown. The entry originates in a study of T cell repertoires in aging, cancer and after chemotherapy. For the study at large: Patients with chronic lymphocytic leukemia were sampled before and after fludarabine- or bendamustine-based chemotherapy. Study observations and caveats: Median generation probability rose over the chemotherapy interval in each cancer cohort, suggesting rebound thymic output. Untreated cancer patients had significantly lower blood TCR diversity than age-matched healthy donors.

The trim removed 3 bases at V and 8 bases at J, leaving 12 bases unmatched. The CDR3 extends over 15 amino acids. Germline V gene data show CDR1 as SGHKS and CDR2 as YYEKEE (reference sequence). Rearranged V-D-J TRB sequences were amplified with a mixed TRB-A/B primer pool. MiXCR was run by TCRdb on the multiplex PCR reads, yielding one entry per CDR3 protein. The repertoire holds about 3,200 distinct CDR3 sequences, 45% seen once, with around a third in the top ten. TCR beta rearrangements were amplified from peripheral blood genomic DNA. The TCR was taken from a human donor with a blood cancer. The chain joins TRBV5-5 to TRBJ1-2, with 8 bases aligning to TRBD1. Sequenced: blood. The CDR3 reads CASSSPGQVRKGYTF. DNA for the CDR3: TGTGCCAGCAGCTCGCCGGGACAGGTGCGCAAGGGCTACACCTTC.